The T cell receptor beta chain described here comes from a study of blood T cells in healthy people across ages (dated by TCRdb to 2015 to 2017). For the wider study: In model experiments, template switching captured roughly one uniquely barcoded TCR beta cDNA molecule for every two T cells. Two additional independent replicas of 1 million unique cDNA reads from the same blood draw were analyzed for two donors (one aged 18 to 29 and one aged 80 or older). Using deep sequencing normalized with unique cDNA molecular identifiers, the study measured how TCR beta repertoire diversity changes with age. The donors were split into four age groups: young (average about 15 years), middle-aged (about 40), aged (over 55) and long-lived (roughly 86).

There are 13 amino acids in the CDR3, from cysteine to phenylalanine inclusive. Solely the CDR3 DNA is kept, with 39 bases framed from the first base. Trimming takes 4 bases from V and 2 bases from J, and the germline ends sit 7 bases apart. CDR1 SGDLS and CDR2 YYNGEE were looked up in the germline V gene. Note on this clonotype: It lacks a known antigen. No much larger clonotype is one base removed from it; base qualities were not supplied.

Here is what the overall study found, with its caveats: Since profiling was done on bulk unsorted PBMCs, naive and antigen-experienced compartments could not be conclusively compared. Compared with the aged group, the long-lived group had more naive CD4+ T cells, fewer expanded clones and increased TCR diversity, a pattern suggesting age selection. Observed TCR beta diversity per million T cells fell roughly linearly with age, and a significant reduction was already apparent by age approximately 40. The percentage of naive T cells measured by flow cytometry correlated strongly with observed TCR beta diversity. Estimates of total diversity based on one million sequenced T cells were considered lower bounds and underestimates. Donor CMV infection status was unknown, potentially confounding age-related changes in expanded clonotypes.

Library preparation used 5' RACE. Data came from an Illumina HiSeq 2500. A second roughly 7 to 11 cycle PCR used a sample-barcoded 5' primer and a J-beta primer mix. A template-switch 5' adaptor carrying 12 random nucleotides introduced a unique molecular identifier onto each TCR beta cDNA molecule. At least 2.5 million CDR3-containing paired-end reads were obtained from each sample. First-strand cDNA synthesis was performed from all RNA using the Mint cDNA synthesis kit, with priming by a TRBC-specific oligonucleotide. After uracil-DNA glycosylase treatment, a first 18-cycle PCR used universal primers M1SS and BC2_uni_R on all cDNA. The source study handled its data this way. For normalization, 1 million high-quality reads, each with a distinct molecular identifier, were randomly selected from each sample. Reads sharing molecular identifiers were discarded rather than binned into consensus sequences. MiTCR, run with a Q25 quality threshold and the strictest error-elimination algorithm, handled CDR3 identification, clonotype clustering and error correction. A nonparametric unseen species model with Euler transformation was used to estimate a lower bound on total TCR beta diversity. TCRdb trimmed public reads at Q25 via fastp, called clones via MiXCR and kept in-frame beta chains. Rows merge per CDR3 protein into single entries with the most common DNA and genes. The V and J calls reflect TCRdb's pipeline rather than the authors' work. Across this sample there are just under 550,000 distinct CDR3 sequences, with around 24% seen only once. The ten top clones hold 8.5% to 9.5% of the sample.

The donors were about 40 Caucasian individuals from Russia, aged roughly 6 to 100 years, who were systemically healthy. Each donor gave 8.5 to 10 milliliters of peripheral blood, collected into EDTA-treated Vacutainer tubes. Ficoll-Paque density-gradient centrifugation was used to isolate PBMCs, with at least 6 million obtained per sample. Total RNA, at least 5.5 micrograms per sample, was extracted from PBMCs with Trizol reagent. For every donor, an aliquot of PBMCs went through flow cytometry to measure the percentages of naive CD45RAhigh/CD27high T cells. These sequences were also reported in another study, on T cells of mothers and their children. As that second study puts it: Donors were nine systemically healthy Caucasian individuals: three mothers and their six children. cDNA synthesis used all of the extracted RNA, with roughly 1.5 ug of RNA in each 15 ul reaction. In the second PCR, the M1S primer added sample barcodes and 2-4 random nucleotides. Over 8.5 million TCR beta CDR3 reads were obtained for each mother, and 2.5 million to 3 million reads were obtained for each child. TCR recombination output is similarly shaped by thymic selection in related and unrelated pairs, with a minor effect exerted by inherited differences. Related mother-child pairs always showed normalized repertoire overlap that was slightly higher than in unrelated mother-child pairs, though the difference was never significant. No persistent microchimeric T cell clones were found, with a detection sensitivity of approximately 95 clones per million clonotypes. To look for features that set related mother-child pairs apart from unrelated individuals, the researchers ran deep NGS to compare the TCR beta repertoires of mothers and children. On average, the children were roughly 10 +/- 4 years old, while the mothers were approximately 41 +/- 4 years old. After adapter ligation was performed with NEBNext reagents, the libraries were sequenced on an Illumina HiSeq 2000 with 100+100 nt paired-end reads. To prevent cross-contamination, the mother and child libraries were prepared one month apart and sequenced in separate runs. For each donor, between 500,000 and 2,000,000 distinct TCR beta clonotypes were identified. Naive TCR beta clonotypes were estimated from low-frequency clonotypes matched to each donor's FACS-determined naive share, without sorting.

The sequenced material came from blood. The chain is made from TRBV9 and TRBJ2-1; too little of a D gene remains to name it. The receptor comes from a boy under 18 in good health. This receptor carries the CDR3 CASSRAPYNEQFF. DNA sequence: TGTGCCAGCAGCCGAGCGCCCTACAATGAGCAGTTCTTC.